This TCR beta chain is from a study of glioma-infiltrating T cells after dendritic cell vaccination. Background on the study: Samples are from glioblastoma patients in Phase I and II dendritic cell vaccine trials.

Up to about 2 ug genomic DNA was used for TCRB CDR3 amplification. Clones were read by immunoSEQ multiplex PCR, and TCRdb kept only the in-frame ones, dropping some. This sample has 65,000 to 80,000 clones; under 90% occur once, and the top ten carry roughly 7.9%. Findings of the study overall: Complete blood and tumor specimen sets were limited to few patients.

With V trimmed by 4 bases and J by 7 bases, 6 bases remained unmatched. This CDR3 region has 14 residues. The germline V gene encodes CDR1 LNHDA and CDR2 SQIVND (reference sequence). Comment on this clone: The antigen remains undetermined.

The sequence came from a human donor with glioblastoma. The specimen was blood, collected before dendritic cell vaccination. The chain employs TRBV19 and TRBJ1-2; the match to TRBD1 covers 10 bases. CDR3 coding DNA: TGTGCCAGTAGTACCCAGACAGGGGGCATTGGCTACACCTTC. Translating it yields CASSTQTGGIGYTF.